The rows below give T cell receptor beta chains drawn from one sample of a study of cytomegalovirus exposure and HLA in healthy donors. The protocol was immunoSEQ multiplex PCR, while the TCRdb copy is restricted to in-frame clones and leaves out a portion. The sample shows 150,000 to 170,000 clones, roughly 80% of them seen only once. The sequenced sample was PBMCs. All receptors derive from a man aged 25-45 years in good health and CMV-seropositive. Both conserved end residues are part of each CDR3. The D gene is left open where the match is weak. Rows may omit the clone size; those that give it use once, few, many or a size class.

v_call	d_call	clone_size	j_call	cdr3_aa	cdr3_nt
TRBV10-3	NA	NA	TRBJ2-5	CAISSTGNQETQYF	TGTGCCATCAGTTCCACGGGTAACCAAGAGACCCAGTACTTC
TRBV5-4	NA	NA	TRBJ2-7	CASSLAQASPSYEQYF	TGTGCCAGCAGCTTGGCCCAGGCTTCCCCATCCTACGAGCAGTACTTC
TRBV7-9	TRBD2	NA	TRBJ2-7	CASSLASGGVHEQYF	TGTGCCAGCAGCCTCGCTAGCGGGGGGGTGCACGAGCAGTACTTC
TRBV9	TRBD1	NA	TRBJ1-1	CASSPGQGSGAFF	TGTGCCAGCAGCCCAGGACAGGGGTCCGGAGCTTTCTTT
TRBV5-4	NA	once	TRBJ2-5	CASSLAGSQETQYF	TGTGCCAGCAGTTTAGCCGGGTCCCAAGAGACCCAGTACTTC
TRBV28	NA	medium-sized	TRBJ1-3	CASSLPGLTSGNTIYF	TGTGCCAGCAGTTTACCAGGACTTACCTCTGGAAACACCATATATTTT
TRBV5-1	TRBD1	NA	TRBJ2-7	CASSLEGQGAGEQYF	TGCGCCAGCAGCTTGGAGGGACAGGGGGCGGGAGAGCAGTACTTC
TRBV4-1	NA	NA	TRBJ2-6	CASSRETGSGANVLTF	TGCGCCAGCAGCCGAGAAACAGGGTCTGGGGCCAACGTCCTGACTTTC
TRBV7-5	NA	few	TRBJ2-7	CARSAPEGPGYEQYF	TGTGCCAGAAGCGCCCCGGAGGGCCCGGGCTACGAGCAGTACTTC
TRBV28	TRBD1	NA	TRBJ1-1	CASMRPGGNTEAFF	TGTGCCAGCATGCGGCCAGGGGGGAACACTGAAGCTTTCTTT
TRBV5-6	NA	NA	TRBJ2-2	CASSSGTGELFF	TGTGCCAGCAGTTCAGGGACCGGGGAGCTGTTTTTT
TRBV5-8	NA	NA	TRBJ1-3	CASSRGGTGNTIYF	TGTGCCAGCAGTCGGGGGGGCACTGGAAACACCATATATTTT
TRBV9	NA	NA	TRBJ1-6	CASSPDGDNSPLHF	TGTGCCAGCAGCCCGGACGGGGATAATTCACCCCTCCACTTT
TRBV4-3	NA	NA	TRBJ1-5	CASSPTLETAYSNQPQHF	TGCGCCAGCAGCCCTACCTTAGAGACAGCGTATAGCAATCAGCCCCAGCATTTT
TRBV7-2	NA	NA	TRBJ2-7	CASSNNRDAYEQYF	TGTGCCAGCAGCAACAACAGGGACGCCTACGAGCAGTACTTC
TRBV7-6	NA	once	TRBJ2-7	CASSPWGRSEAIYEQYF	TGTGCCAGCAGCCCGTGGGGGAGGTCCGAGGCAATCTACGAGCAGTACTTC
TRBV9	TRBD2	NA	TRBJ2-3	CASSLTSGGLTDTQYF	TGTGCCAGCAGCTTGACTAGCGGCGGGCTCACAGATACGCAGTATTTT
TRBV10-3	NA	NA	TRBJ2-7	CAISDSREYEQYF	TGTGCCATCAGTGACTCTCGGGAGTACGAGCAGTACTTC
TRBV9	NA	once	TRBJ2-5	CASSVRISAGQETQYF	TGTGCCAGCAGCGTAAGGATCAGCGCGGGACAAGAGACCCAGTACTTC
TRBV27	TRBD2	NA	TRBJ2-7	CASSLRREAYEQYF	TGTGCCAGCAGTTTAAGGCGGGAGGCCTACGAGCAGTACTTC
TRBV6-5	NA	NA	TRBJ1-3	CASSLTTGFSGNTIYF	TGTGCCAGCAGTTTAACCACAGGGTTCTCTGGAAACACCATATATTTT
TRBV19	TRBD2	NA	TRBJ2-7	CASSDGGGATYEQYF	TGTGCCAGTAGCGACGGCGGGGGGGCGACCTACGAGCAGTACTTC
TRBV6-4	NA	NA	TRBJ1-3	CASSGPPVPGSGNTIYF	TGTGCCAGCAGTGGGCCACCCGTCCCAGGCTCTGGAAACACCATATATTTT
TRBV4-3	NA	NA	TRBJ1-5	CASSQRSNQPQHF	TGCGCCAGCAGCCAGAGGAGCAATCAGCCCCAGCATTTT
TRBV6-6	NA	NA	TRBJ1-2	CASSYSRVRDGYTF	TGTGCCAGCAGTTACTCCCGGGTACGTGATGGCTACACCTTC
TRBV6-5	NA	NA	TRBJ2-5	CASSYSGRTGETQYF	TGTGCCAGCAGTTACTCGGGCAGAACTGGGGAGACCCAGTACTTC
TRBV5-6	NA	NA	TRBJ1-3	CASSQGSSGNTIYF	TGTGCCAGCAGCCAGGGGAGCTCTGGAAACACCATATATTTT
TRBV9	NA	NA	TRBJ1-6	CASSASGDSPLHF	TGTGCCAGCAGCGCTTCAGGGGATTCACCCCTCCACTTT
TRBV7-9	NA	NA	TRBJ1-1	CASSPRQENEAFF	TGTGCCAGCAGCCCCCGACAGGAGAATGAAGCTTTCTTT
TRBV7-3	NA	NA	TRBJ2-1	CASSLGQNNEQFF	TGTGCCAGCAGCCTAGGACAGAACAATGAGCAGTTCTTC
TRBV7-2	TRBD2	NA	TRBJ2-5	CASSLAAGGPPLETQYF	TGTGCCAGCAGCTTGGCAGCGGGGGGTCCTCCCCTGGAGACCCAGTACTTC
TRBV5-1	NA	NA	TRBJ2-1	CASSLEIAVYNEQFF	TGCGCCAGCAGCTTGGAAATAGCGGTCTACAATGAGCAGTTCTTC
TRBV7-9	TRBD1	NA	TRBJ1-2	CASSQARGRDNGYTF	TGTGCCAGCAGCCAAGCCAGGGGGCGAGATAATGGCTACACCTTC
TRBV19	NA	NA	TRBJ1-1	CASSITRDTEAFF	TGTGCCAGTAGTATAACCAGGGATACTGAAGCTTTCTTT
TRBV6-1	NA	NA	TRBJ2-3	CASKAGSTDTQYF	TGTGCCAGCAAGGCAGGGAGCACAGATACGCAGTATTTT
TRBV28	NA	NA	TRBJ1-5	CASSFMAALAVSNQPQHF	TGTGCCAGCAGTTTTATGGCGGCCTTAGCGGTTAGCAATCAGCCCCAGCATTTT
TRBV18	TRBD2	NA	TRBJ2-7	CASSPTSGSYEQYF	TGTGCCAGCTCACCTACTAGCGGGAGCTACGAGCAGTACTTC